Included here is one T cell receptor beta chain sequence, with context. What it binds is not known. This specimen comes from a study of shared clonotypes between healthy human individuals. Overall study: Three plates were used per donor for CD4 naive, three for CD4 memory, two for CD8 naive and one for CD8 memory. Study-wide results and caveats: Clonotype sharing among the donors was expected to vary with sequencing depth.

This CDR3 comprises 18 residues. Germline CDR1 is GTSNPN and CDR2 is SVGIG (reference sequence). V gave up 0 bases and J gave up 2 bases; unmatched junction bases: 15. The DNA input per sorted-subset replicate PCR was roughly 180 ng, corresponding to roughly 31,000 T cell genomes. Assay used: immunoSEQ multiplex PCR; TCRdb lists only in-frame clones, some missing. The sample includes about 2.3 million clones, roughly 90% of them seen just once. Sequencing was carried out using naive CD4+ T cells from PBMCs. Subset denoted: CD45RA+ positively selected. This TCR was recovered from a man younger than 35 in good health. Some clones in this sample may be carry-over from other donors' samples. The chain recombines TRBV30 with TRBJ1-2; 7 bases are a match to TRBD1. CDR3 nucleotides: TGTGCCTGGAGTGTCCCCGGGGAGTGGGACAGATCGAACTATGGCTACACCTTC. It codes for CAWSVPGEWDRSNYGYTF. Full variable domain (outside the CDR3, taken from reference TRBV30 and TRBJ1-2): SQTIHQWPATLVQPVGSPLSLECTVEGTSNPNLYWYRQAAGRGLQLLFYSVGIGQISSEVPQNLSASRPQDRQFILSSKKLLLSDSGFYLCAWSVPGEWDRSNYGYTFGSGTRLTVV.